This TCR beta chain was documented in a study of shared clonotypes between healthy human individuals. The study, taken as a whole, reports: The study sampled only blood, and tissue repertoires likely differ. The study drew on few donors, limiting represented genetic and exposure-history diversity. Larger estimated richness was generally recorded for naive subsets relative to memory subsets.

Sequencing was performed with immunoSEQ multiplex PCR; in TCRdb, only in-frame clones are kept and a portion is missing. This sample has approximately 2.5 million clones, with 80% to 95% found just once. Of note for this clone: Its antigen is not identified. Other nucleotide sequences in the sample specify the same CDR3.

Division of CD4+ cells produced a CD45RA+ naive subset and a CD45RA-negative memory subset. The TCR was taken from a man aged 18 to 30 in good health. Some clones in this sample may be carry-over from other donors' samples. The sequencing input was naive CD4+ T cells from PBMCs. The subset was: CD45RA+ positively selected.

CDR3 DNA: TGCGCCAGCAGCTTGGAAGGCGAGCAGTACTTC. As protein: CASSLEGEQYF. The chain joins TRBV5-1 to TRBJ2-5; no reliable D call. The DNA end favors TRBJ2-7, so the J call may be wrong. The CDR3 sequence is 11 residues long. CDR1 and CDR2 (germline): SGHRS, YFSETQ.